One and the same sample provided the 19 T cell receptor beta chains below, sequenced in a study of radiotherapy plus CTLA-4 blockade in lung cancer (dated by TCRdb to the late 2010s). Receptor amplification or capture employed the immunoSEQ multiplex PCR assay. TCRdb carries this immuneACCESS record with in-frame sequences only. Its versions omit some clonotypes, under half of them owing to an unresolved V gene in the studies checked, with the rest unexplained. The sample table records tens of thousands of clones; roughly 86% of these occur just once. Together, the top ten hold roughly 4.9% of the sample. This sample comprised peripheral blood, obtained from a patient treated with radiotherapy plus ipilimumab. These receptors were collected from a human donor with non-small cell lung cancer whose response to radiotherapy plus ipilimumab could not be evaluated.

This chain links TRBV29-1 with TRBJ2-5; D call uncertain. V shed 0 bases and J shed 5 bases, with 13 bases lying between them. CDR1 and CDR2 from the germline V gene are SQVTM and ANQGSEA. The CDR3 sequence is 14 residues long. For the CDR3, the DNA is TGCAGCGTTGAAGATAGCCACGGTGGGGAGACCCAGTACTTC. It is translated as CSVEDSHGGETQYF.

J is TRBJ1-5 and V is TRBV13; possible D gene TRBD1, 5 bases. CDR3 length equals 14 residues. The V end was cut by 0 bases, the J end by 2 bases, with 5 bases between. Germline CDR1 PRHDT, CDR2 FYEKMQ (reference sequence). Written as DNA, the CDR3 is TGTGCCAGCAGCTTAGGACAGGGCAATCAGCCCCAGCATTTT. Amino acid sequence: CASSLGQGNQPQHF.

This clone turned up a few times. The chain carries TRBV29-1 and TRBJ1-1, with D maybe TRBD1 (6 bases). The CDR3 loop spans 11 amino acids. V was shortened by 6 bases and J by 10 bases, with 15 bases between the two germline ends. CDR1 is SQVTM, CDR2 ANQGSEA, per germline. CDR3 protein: CSVAGQTGAFF. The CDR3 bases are TGCAGCGTAGCGGGACAAACGGGAGCTTTCTTT.

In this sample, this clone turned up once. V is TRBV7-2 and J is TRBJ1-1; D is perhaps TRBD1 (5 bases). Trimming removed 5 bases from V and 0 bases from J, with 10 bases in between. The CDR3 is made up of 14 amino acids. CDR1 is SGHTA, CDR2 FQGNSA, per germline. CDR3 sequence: CASSHRQMNTEAFF. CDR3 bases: TGTGCCAGCAGCCATCGACAGATGAACACTGAAGCTTTCTTT.

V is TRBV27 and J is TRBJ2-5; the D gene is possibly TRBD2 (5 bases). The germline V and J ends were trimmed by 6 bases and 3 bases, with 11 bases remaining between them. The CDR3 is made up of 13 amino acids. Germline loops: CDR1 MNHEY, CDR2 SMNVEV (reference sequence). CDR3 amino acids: CASRGRPKETQYF. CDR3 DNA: TGTGCCAGCAGGGGGAGACCAAAAGAGACCCAGTACTTC.

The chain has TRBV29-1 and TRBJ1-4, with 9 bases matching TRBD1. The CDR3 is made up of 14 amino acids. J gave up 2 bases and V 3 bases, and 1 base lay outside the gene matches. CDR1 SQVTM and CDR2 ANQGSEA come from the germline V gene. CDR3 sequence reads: CSVEDRGTNEKLFF. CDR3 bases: TGCAGCGTTGAGGACAGGGGCACTAATGAAAAACTGTTTTTT.

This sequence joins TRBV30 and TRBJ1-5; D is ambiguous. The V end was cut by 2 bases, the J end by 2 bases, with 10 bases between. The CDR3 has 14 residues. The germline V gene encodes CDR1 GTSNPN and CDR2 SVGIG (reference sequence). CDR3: CAWSPDAGNQPQHF. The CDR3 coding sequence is TGTGCCTGGAGTCCCGACGCGGGCAATCAGCCCCAGCATTTT.

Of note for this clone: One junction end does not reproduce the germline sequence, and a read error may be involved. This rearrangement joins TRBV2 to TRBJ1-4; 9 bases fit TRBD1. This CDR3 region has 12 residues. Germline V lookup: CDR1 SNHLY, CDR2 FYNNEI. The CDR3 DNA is TGTGCCAGCAGTGAAGACCGGGACAGGGTGGCTTTT. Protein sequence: CASSEDRDRVAF.

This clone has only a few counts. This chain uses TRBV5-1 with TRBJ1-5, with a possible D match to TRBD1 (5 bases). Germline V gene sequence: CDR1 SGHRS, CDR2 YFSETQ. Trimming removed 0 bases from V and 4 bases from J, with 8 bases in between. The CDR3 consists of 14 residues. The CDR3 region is CASSLDRGNQPQHF. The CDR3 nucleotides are TGCGCCAGCAGCTTGGATAGGGGAAATCAGCCCCAGCATTTT.

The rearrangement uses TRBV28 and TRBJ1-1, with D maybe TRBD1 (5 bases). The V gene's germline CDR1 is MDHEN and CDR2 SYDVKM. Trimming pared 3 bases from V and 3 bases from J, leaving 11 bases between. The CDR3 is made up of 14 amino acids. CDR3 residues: CASSLSRDDTEAFF. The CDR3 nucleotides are TGTGCCAGCAGTTTGAGCAGGGATGACACTGAAGCTTTCTTT.

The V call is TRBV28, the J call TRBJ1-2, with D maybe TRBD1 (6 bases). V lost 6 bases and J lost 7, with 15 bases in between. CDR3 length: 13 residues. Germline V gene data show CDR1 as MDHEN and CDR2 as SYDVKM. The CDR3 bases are TGTGCCAGCAGGTTACAGGGTAGAACTGGCTACACCTTC. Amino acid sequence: CASRLQGRTGYTF.

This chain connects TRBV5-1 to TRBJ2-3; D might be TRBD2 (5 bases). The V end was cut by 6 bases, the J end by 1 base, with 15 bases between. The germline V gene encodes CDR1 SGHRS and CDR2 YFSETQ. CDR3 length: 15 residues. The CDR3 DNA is TGCGCCAGCACCACAAGCGGAGACCGCACAGATACGCAGTATTTT. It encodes CASTTSGDRTDTQYF. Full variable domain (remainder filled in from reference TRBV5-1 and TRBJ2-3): KAGVTQTPRYLIKTRGQQVTLSCSPISGHRSVSWYQQTPGQGLQFLFEYFSETQRNKGNFPGRFSGRQFSNSRSEMNVSTLELGDSALYLCASTTSGDRTDTQYFGPGTRLTVL.

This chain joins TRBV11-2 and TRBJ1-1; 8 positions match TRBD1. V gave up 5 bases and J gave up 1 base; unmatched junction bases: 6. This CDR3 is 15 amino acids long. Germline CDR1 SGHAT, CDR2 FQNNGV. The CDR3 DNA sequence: TGTGCCAGCAGCCCAAGGACAGGGCCGAACACTGAAGCTTTCTTT. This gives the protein CASSPRTGPNTEAFF.

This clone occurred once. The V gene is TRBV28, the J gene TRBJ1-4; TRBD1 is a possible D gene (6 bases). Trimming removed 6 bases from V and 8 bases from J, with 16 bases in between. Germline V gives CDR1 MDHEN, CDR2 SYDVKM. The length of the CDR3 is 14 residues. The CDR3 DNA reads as TGTGCCAGCAGCTCAACAGGGTTAGACGAAAAACTGTTTTTT. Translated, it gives CASSSTGLDEKLFF. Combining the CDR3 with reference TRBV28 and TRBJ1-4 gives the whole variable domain DVKVTQSSRYLVKRTGEKVFLECVQDMDHENMFWYRQDPGLGLRLIYFSYDVKMKEKGDIPEGYSVSREKKERFSLILESASTNQTSMYLCASSSTGLDEKLFFGSGTQLSVL.

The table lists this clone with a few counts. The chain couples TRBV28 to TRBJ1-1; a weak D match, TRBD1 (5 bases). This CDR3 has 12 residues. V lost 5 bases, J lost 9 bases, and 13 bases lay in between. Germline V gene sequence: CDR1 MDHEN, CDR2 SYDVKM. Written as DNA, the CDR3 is TGTGCCAGCAGTACCAGGGAACTGAAAGCTTTCTTT. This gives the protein CASSTRELKAFF.

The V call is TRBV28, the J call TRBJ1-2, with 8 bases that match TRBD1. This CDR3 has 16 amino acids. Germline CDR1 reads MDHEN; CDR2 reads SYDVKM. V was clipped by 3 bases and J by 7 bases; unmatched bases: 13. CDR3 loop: CASSLSGQALWVGYTF. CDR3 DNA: TGTGCCAGCAGTTTGTCGGGACAGGCCCTTTGGGTTGGCTACACCTTC.

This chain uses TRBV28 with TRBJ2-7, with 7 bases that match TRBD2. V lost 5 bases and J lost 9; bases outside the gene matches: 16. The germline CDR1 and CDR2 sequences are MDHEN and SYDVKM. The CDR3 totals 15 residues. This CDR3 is CASSKPGLPALAQYF. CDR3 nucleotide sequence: TGTGCCAGCAGTAAACCGGGACTACCCGCGTTGGCGCAGTACTTC.

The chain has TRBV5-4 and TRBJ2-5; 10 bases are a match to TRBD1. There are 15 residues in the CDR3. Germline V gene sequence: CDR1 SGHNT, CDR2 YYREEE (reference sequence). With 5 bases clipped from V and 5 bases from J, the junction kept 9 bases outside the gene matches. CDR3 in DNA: TGTGCCAGCAGTTTCGGGGGACAGGGGTTGGAGACCCAGTACTTC. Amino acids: CASSFGGQGLETQYF. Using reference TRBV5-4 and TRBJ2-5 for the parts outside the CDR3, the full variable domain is ETGVTQSPTHLIKTRGQQVTLRCSSQSGHNTVSWYQQALGQGPQFIFQYYREEENGRGNFPPRFSGLQFPNYSSELNVNALELDDSALYLCASSFGGQGLETQYFGPGTRLLVL.

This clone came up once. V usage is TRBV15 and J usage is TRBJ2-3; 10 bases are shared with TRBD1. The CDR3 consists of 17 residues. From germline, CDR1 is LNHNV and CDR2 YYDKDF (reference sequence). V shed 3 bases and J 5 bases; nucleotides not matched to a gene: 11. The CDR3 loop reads CATSSNQRQGALDTQYF. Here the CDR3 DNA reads TGTGCCACCAGCAGCAACCAAAGACAGGGGGCGTTAGATACGCAGTATTTT.